Detailed here is one T cell receptor beta chain. Under the authors' procedure: Nucleated cell counts were estimated from reference gene primer amplification. This table comes from immunoSEQ multiplex PCR, and its TCRdb copy is limited to in-frame clones, with some not included. V, J and clone size were drawn from that table, and D and trimming were deduced from the DNA. The sample records 350,000 or so clones, 85% to 90% being singletons. V gave up 5 bases and J gave up 7 bases; unmatched junction bases: 7. The length of the CDR3 is 14 residues. Germline CDR1 and CDR2: SEHNR and FQNEAQ (reference sequence). These data are taken from a study of blood T cell repertoires in COVID-19. Study-wide background: Acute and convalescent COVID-19 samples came from the United States, Italy and Spain. Sources were T cells, B-cell-depleted T cells, or PBMCs; the material itself was cDNA or gDNA.

The rearrangement uses TRBV7-9 and TRBJ1-5; TRBD1 agrees at 8 bases. This receptor was taken from a young man with active or convalescent COVID-19. Sample: peripheral blood. The CDR3 sequence is CASSETGDGQPQHF. CDR3 DNA sequence: TGTGCCAGCAGCGAGACAGGGGACGGACAGCCCCAGCATTTT.